The 20 T cell receptor beta chains below all came from one sample that was sequenced in a study of T cell responses to AZD1222 COVID-19 vaccine. Here immunoSEQ multiplex PCR was the method, and the copy in TCRdb shows in-frame clones only, minus some. The data hold approximately 110,000 clones, with about 92% observed a single time. The input for sequencing was peripheral blood, taken on day 0 of AZD1222 vaccination. The source is an adult in good health.

The chain couples TRBV6-4 to TRBJ2-3; possibly TRBD2 for D (6 bases). This CDR3 region has 19 residues. Germline CDR1 and CDR2: MRHNA and SNTAGT. V was shortened by 2 bases and J by 4 bases, with 25 bases between the two germline ends. The CDR3 DNA reads TGTGCCAGCAGTGACCCTTCGGCCTCGGCGGGGCTTAAGGCAGATACGCAGTATTTT. Its protein product is CASSDPSASAGLKADTQYF.

V gene TRBV30 combines with J gene TRBJ1-5; no reliable D call. Germline V CDR1 and CDR2: GTSNPN, SVGIG (reference sequence). The CDR3 contains 13 residues. V lost 3 bases and J 4 bases, leaving 10 bases between the germline ends. The CDR3 here is CAWSWTGNQPQHF. CDR3 coding DNA: TGTGCCTGGAGCTGGACGGGGAATCAGCCCCAGCATTTT.

The CDR3 coding sequence is TGTGCCAGCGGCCTCCCCCTAGCGGGGGGACCCGGGGATACGCAGTATTTT. Protein product: CASGLPLAGGPGDTQYF. This sequence joins TRBV7-9 and TRBJ2-3, with 11 positions matching TRBD2. The CDR3 runs 17 residues. The germline gives CDR1 SEHNR, CDR2 FQNEAQ (reference sequence). Trimming took 8 bases from V and 6 from J; bases not matched to a gene: 16.

The gene calls are TRBV21-1 and TRBJ1-1. TRBV21-1 is a pseudogene locus. The CDR3 loop spans 14 amino acids. The CDR3 sequence is CASSTWGPLVEAFF. The CDR3 DNA follows: TGTGCCAGCAGCACTTGGGGACCTCTCGTCGAAGCTTTCTTT.

The gene calls are TRBV9 and TRBJ1-1, with D possibly TRBD1 on 6 matching bases. Trimming removed 0 bases at V and 0 bases at J, with 18 bases between. Germline CDR1 reads SGDLS; CDR2 reads YYNGEE. The CDR3 has 18 amino acids. The DNA for the CDR3 is TGTGCCAGCAGCGTAGACGTGGGCCAGGGGTTCGTGAACACTGAAGCTTTCTTT. It is translated as CASSVDVGQGFVNTEAFF.

This chain uses TRBV7-2 with TRBJ2-7; D unclear. In germline, CDR1 is SGHTA, CDR2 FQGNSA. The CDR3 covers 11 residues. V dropped 5 bases and J dropped 7 bases, with 9 bases sitting between them. The CDR3 nucleotides are TGTGCCAGCAGCCCCCGCAGGGAGCAGTACTTC. This translates into CASSPRREQYF.

V is TRBV7-3 and J is TRBJ1-1; D is perhaps TRBD1 (5 bases). The CDR3 spans 13 residues. The germline V gene has CDR1 SGHTA and CDR2 FQGTGA. V lost 2 bases, J lost 8 bases, and 12 bases lay in between. CDR3 nucleotides: TGTGCCAGCAGCTTATTTGAGGGGAGAGAAGCTTTCTTT. Protein sequence: CASSLFEGREAFF.

The genes are TRBV7-9 and TRBJ1-6; D gene unclear. This CDR3 region has 12 residues. The germline V gene has CDR1 SEHNR and CDR2 FQNEAQ (reference sequence). Trimming took off 2 bases at V and 7 bases at J, with 3 bases between the two ends. The CDR3 DNA sequence: TGTGCCAGCAGCTTACCAAATTCACCCCTCCACTTT. Translation: CASSLPNSPLHF.

As to this clone: The same CDR3 can be traced to other DNA sequences in this sample. V and J are TRBV30 and TRBJ1-5; D is unresolved. The CDR3 has 13 amino acids. The germline gives CDR1 GTSNPN, CDR2 SVGIG (reference sequence). V lost 1 base to trimming and J lost 2 bases, with 6 bases between them. The CDR3 loop is CAWSGQGNQPQHF. The CDR3 DNA sequence: TGTGCCTGGAGTGGGCAGGGCAATCAGCCCCAGCATTTT.

A remark on this clone: Other DNA sequences of this sample code for an identical CDR3. V usage is TRBV27 and J usage is TRBJ1-1; D unclear. Germline CDR1 MNHEY, CDR2 SMNVEV (reference sequence). V lost 2 bases and J lost 1, with 5 bases in between. CDR3 length equals 13 residues. CDR3 bases: TGTGCCAGCAGTTTACGGAGGAACACTGAAGCTTTCTTT. Translated, it gives CASSLRRNTEAFF.

The chain carries TRBV28 and TRBJ1-2; D not resolved. Trimming took off 3 bases at V and 7 bases at J, with 9 bases between the two ends. CDR1 and CDR2 (germline): MDHEN, SYDVKM. The CDR3 is 12 residues long. The CDR3: CASSFQGAGYTF. As DNA, the CDR3 is TGTGCCAGCAGTTTCCAAGGAGCTGGCTACACCTTC.

V and J are TRBV24-1 and TRBJ2-4, with D possibly being TRBD1 (7 bases). The CDR3 is 19 residues long. Germline-derived CDR1 and CDR2 are KGHDR and SFDVKD. Trimming shortened V by 2 bases and J by 9 bases, and 28 bases separated the two germline ends. CDR3 amino acids: CATSDSITGGDGGGGIQYF. The CDR3 DNA follows: TGTGCCACCAGTGATTCTATAACCGGCGGGGACGGAGGGGGCGGCATTCAGTACTTC.

The rearrangement links TRBV5-1 to TRBJ2-3; 7 bases fit TRBD1. Trimming took 6 bases from V and 0 from J; bases not matched to a gene: 4. In germline, CDR1 is SGHRS, CDR2 YFSETQ. This CDR3 comprises 14 residues. CDR3 in amino acids: CASIKGASTDTQYF. The CDR3 DNA reads as TGCGCCAGCATAAAGGGGGCTAGCACAGATACGCAGTATTTT.

The chain joins TRBV29-1 to TRBJ1-2; 12 bases agree with TRBD1. Germline lookup yields CDR1 SQVTM and CDR2 ANQGSEA. This CDR3 has 14 residues. V was clipped by 6 bases and J by 8 bases; unmatched bases: 10. CDR3 DNA: TGCAGCGTCGAACCGGGACAGGGGGCGGAGGGCTACACCTTC. This sequence encodes CSVEPGQGAEGYTF.

The gene calls are TRBV14 and TRBJ1-1; D is unresolved. V shed 5 bases and J shed 1 base, with 17 bases lying between them. CDR1 SGHDN and CDR2 FVKESK come from the germline V gene. The CDR3 consists of 16 residues. This CDR3 reads CASSEPGEGWNTEAFF. CDR3 DNA sequence: TGTGCCAGCAGCGAACCCGGAGAGGGTTGGAACACTGAAGCTTTCTTT.

The V and J genes are TRBV4-2 and TRBJ2-6, with TRBD1 matching over 10 bases. V lost 0 bases to trimming and J lost 0 bases; unmatched junction nucleotides: 5. Germline CDR1 reads LGHNA; CDR2 reads YNFKEQ. The CDR3 length is 19 residues. The CDR3 DNA sequence: TGTGCCAGCAGCCAAGATGGGACAGGGGAAGGCTCTGGGGCCAACGTCCTGACTTTC. Amino acid sequence: CASSQDGTGEGSGANVLTF.

V usage is TRBV29-1 and J usage is TRBJ2-3; perhaps TRBD2 as D (5 bases). Trimming took off 5 bases at V and 5 bases at J, with 17 bases between the two ends. CDR1 is SQVTM and CDR2 is ANQGSEA in the germline V gene. The CDR3 consists of 14 residues. CDR3 DNA: TGCAGCGTTCGAACGGTGGGAGAAGTAGATACGCAGTATTTT. Its translation: CSVRTVGEVDTQYF.

This clone has only one observation. This rearrangement joins TRBV2 to TRBJ1-1, with D perhaps TRBD1 (5 bases). Trimming took off 6 bases at V and 4 bases at J, with 12 bases between the two ends. The length of the CDR3 is 13 residues. Germline lookup yields CDR1 SNHLY and CDR2 FYNNEI. The CDR3 DNA is TGTGCCAGCAGAGCCGGGGGGGTCACTGAAGCTTTCTTT. Translated: CASRAGGVTEAFF.

The rearrangement uses TRBV19 and TRBJ1-2; D is ambiguous. CDR3 size: 15 residues. The germline V gene encodes CDR1 LNHDA and CDR2 SQIVND (reference sequence). V lost 6 bases, J lost 3 bases, and 17 bases lay in between. CDR3 amino acids: CASSIPRVGDYGYTF. Here the CDR3 DNA reads TGTGCCAGTAGCATTCCCCGGGTGGGCGACTATGGCTACACCTTC.

The V gene is TRBV6-2 or TRBV6-3, the J gene TRBJ2-5; 8 bases match TRBD2. Unmatched junction bases numbered 14, after V lost 0 bases and J lost 5 bases. This CDR3 has 18 residues. The V gene's germline CDR1 is MNHEY and CDR2 SVGEGT. The CDR3 reads CASSYSSLRRGGLETQYF. CDR3 in DNA: TGTGCCAGCAGTTACTCGAGTTTGAGACGGGGGGGCCTGGAGACCCAGTACTTC.